Sequencing of this T cell receptor (beta chain) was carried out in a study of T cells in Graves' hyperthyroidism and ophthalmopathy. Patients counted as stable if ophthalmopathy did not develop within 18 months. Any patient presenting with uncontrolled infection, other autoimmune disease, pregnancy or lactation was left out. This clonotype was recorded many times. The target antigen is unknown. Germline V CDR1 and CDR2: SGHTA, FQGNSA. V was pared by 3 bases and J by 5 bases, with 11 bases of the junction left unmatched. The CDR3 length is 18 residues. RNA transcripts yielded amplified TCR beta CDR3 regions. Carried out on the TCR CDR3, a first-round RT-PCR used the HTBI primer set. TCRdb re-called the multiplex PCR reads through MiXCR, storing one row per CDR3 protein. The sample yields approximately 400,000 distinct CDR3 sequences, less than 20% seen once. Whole-study findings and limits: Ophthalmopathy onset followed model prediction by a median approximately six months. Most clonotypes expanded in the thyroid (above 0.001) were also present in blood.

The sequence was obtained from a woman aged 18-35 years with Graves' hyperthyroidism. Sequencing was done on a sample of blood. The chain links TRBV7-2 to TRBJ2-4; the match to TRBD2 covers 12 bases. CDR3 DNA sequence: TGTGCCAGCAGCTTGACCCTGACTAGCGGGAGCCGACAAAACATTCAGTACTTC. Residues: CASSLTLTSGSRQNIQYF.